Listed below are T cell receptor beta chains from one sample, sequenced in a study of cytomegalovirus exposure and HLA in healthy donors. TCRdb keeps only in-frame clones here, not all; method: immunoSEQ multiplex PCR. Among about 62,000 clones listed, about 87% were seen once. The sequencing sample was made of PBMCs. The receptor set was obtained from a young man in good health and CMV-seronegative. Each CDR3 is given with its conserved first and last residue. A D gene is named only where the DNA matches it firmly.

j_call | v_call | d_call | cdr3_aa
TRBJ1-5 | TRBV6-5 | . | CATGIPYSNQPQHF
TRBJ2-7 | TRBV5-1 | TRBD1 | CASSLSPGQGYEQYF
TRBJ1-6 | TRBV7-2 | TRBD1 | CASSSGQGTSPLHF
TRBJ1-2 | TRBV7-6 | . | CASSSQGGNYGYTF
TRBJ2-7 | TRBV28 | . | CASSPSMHEQYF
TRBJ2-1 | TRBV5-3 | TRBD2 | CARSAITSGVYNEQFF
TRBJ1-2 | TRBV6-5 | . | CASSYSARVDGYTF
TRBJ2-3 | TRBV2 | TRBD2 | CLIRGGLGTYTQYF
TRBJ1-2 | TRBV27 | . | CASSNTGNYGYTF
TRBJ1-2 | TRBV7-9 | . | CASSHSPQGFFTYGYTF
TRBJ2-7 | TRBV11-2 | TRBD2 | CARTGRVHEQYF
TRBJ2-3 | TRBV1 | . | CTSSQDRSPEGVSRDTQYF
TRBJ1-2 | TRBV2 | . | CASSHSSGYTF
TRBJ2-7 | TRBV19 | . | CASSGTPVYEQYF
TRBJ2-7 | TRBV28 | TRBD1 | CASGQGLREQYF
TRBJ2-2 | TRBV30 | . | CAWSPQGRTGELFF
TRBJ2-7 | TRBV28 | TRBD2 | CASSHGGEADEQYF
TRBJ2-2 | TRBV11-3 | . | CASSSTGTSTGELFF
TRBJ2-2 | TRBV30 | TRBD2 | CAERGGPTGELFF
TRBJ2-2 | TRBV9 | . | CASSPPPVLEGIGELFF
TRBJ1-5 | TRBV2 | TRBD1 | CASSEDRGREPQHF
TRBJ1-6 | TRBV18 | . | CASSPFFDKNSPLHF
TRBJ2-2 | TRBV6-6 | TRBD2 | CASSDKRTSTGELFF
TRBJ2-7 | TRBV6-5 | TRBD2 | CASSDLAGSAYEQYF